The rows below give T cell receptor beta chains drawn from one sample of a study of cytomegalovirus exposure and HLA in healthy donors. Profiling relied on immunoSEQ multiplex PCR, and the TCRdb table lists in-frame clones only, not all of them. Of roughly 230,000 clones listed, nearly 95% are singletons. The sequenced material came from PBMCs. All receptors derive from a girl aged 2-15 years in good health and CMV-seronegative. CDR3s include the opening cysteine and the closing phenylalanine or tryptophan. D genes are given only for firm matches. The size entry is marked missing in some rows and otherwise reads once, few, many or a size class.

. TRBJ2-1 TRBV10-1 TRBD2 CASSASGGGVNEQFF TGCGCCAGCAGTGCTTCGGGAGGAGGGGTCAATGAGCAGTTCTTC
. TRBJ2-7 TRBV6-5 TRBD1 CASRPGQGLSNEQYF TGTGCCAGCAGACCAGGACAGGGCCTGTCTAACGAGCAGTACTTC
. TRBJ1-6 TRBV5-4 TRBD1 CASSSTGVANSPLHF TGTGCCAGCAGCAGTACAGGGGTGGCCAATTCACCCCTCCACTTT
. TRBJ1-2 TRBV5-1 . CASSLEQGRGGDGYTF TGCGCCAGCAGCTTGGAGCAGGGACGGGGGGGAGATGGCTACACCTTC
. TRBJ1-2 TRBV5-4 . CATRGEDLNYGYTF TGTGCCACCCGTGGGGAGGACCTTAACTATGGCTACACCTTC
few TRBJ2-3 TRBV5-1 TRBD2 CASSAGLAGVNTQYF TGCGCCAGCAGCGCGGGACTAGCGGGGGTGAATACGCAGTATTTT
once TRBJ2-1 TRBV11-2 TRBD1 CASREWTGGPIYNEQFF TGTGCCAGCAGGGAATGGACAGGGGGCCCTATTTACAATGAGCAGTTCTTC
. TRBJ1-1 TRBV5-1 TRBD1 CASSLQASGTGGEAFF TGCGCCAGCAGCTTGCAGGCTTCCGGGACAGGGGGTGAAGCTTTCTTT
. TRBJ1-2 TRBV29-1 . CSVWGPGGLGYTF TGCAGCGTCTGGGGTCCCGGGGGACTCGGCTACACCTTC
. TRBJ2-1 TRBV30 . CAWKPGSSYNEQFF TGTGCCTGGAAGCCAGGGTCCTCCTACAATGAGCAGTTCTTC
. TRBJ2-7 TRBV11-1 . CASSLGLVGEQYF TGTGCCAGCAGCTTAGGGCTAGTCGGCGAGCAGTACTTC
once TRBJ1-1 TRBV9 TRBD1 CASSVGGQGAKAFF TGTGCCAGCAGCGTAGGGGGACAGGGAGCTAAAGCTTTCTTT
. TRBJ2-3 TRBV5-1 . CASSRGHRTDTQYF TGCGCCAGCAGCAGGGGACATCGCACAGATACGCAGTATTTT
. TRBJ2-7 TRBV6-5 TRBD1 CASSYWAGTGPYEQYF TGTGCCAGCAGTTACTGGGCCGGGACAGGGCCCTACGAGCAGTACTTC
once TRBJ2-1 TRBV9 . CASSAPGASYNEQFF TGTGCCAGCAGCGCCCCGGGTGCCTCCTACAATGAGCAGTTCTTC
once TRBJ2-5 TRBV5-1 TRBD1 CASSLAPRDREWETQYF TGCGCCAGCAGCTTGGCCCCCCGGGACAGGGAGTGGGAGACCCAGTACTTC
. TRBJ2-5 TRBV5-6 . CASSWWRRPAQGGETQYF TGTGCCAGCAGCTGGTGGCGAAGGCCAGCCCAAGGCGGGGAGACCCAGTACTTC
. TRBJ2-5 TRBV6-5 . CASRTASFQETQYF TGTGCCAGCAGGACAGCGTCTTTTCAAGAGACCCAGTACTTC
. TRBJ2-1 TRBV6-5 TRBD2 CASSLTLAGYYNEQFF TGTGCCAGCAGTTTGACACTAGCGGGGTACTACAATGAGCAGTTCTTC
. TRBJ1-5 TRBV2 . CASSASRGPQEPQHF TGTGCCAGCAGTGCCAGCAGGGGCCCACAAGAGCCCCAGCATTTT
. TRBJ2-6 TRBV11-2 . CASSLDLSGANVLTF TGTGCCAGCAGCTTAGATTTATCTGGGGCCAACGTCCTGACTTTC
. TRBJ2-7 TRBV28 . CASCVAPGYEQYF TGTGCCAGCTGCGTAGCCCCGGGCTACGAGCAGTACTTC
. TRBJ2-3 TRBV7-3 TRBD2 CASSLVAGVADTQYF TGTGCCAGCAGCTTAGTAGCGGGGGTGGCAGATACGCAGTATTTT
. TRBJ1-2 TRBV7-6 . CASSLSGGRYGYTF TGTGCCAGCAGCCTGAGCGGGGGGCGTTATGGCTACACCTTC
. TRBJ2-1 TRBV6-4 TRBD2 CASSGLAGAPSEQFF TGTGCCAGCAGTGGACTAGCGGGAGCCCCGAGTGAGCAGTTCTTC
. TRBJ2-7 TRBV15 . CATSREVFAGLSYEQYF TGTGCCACCAGCAGAGAGGTTTTTGCGGGCCTGTCCTACGAGCAGTACTTC
. TRBJ1-2 TRBV6-1 TRBD1 CASSPDRANYRGYTF TGTGCCAGCAGTCCTGACAGGGCAAACTATCGCGGCTACACCTTC
. TRBJ2-7 TRBV9 TRBD1 CASSDSGTGGRTYEQYF TGTGCCAGCAGCGATTCCGGGACAGGGGGCAGGACCTACGAGCAGTACTTC
. TRBJ2-2 TRBV11-2 TRBD1 CASPLPGTARPLNTGELFF TGTGCCAGCCCCCTGCCGGGGACAGCGAGACCACTGAACACCGGGGAGCTGTTTTTT
. TRBJ1-6 TRBV10-3 TRBD1 CAIKDRGISPLHF TGTGCCATCAAGGACAGGGGGATTTCACCCCTCCACTTT
. TRBJ2-1 TRBV29-1 TRBD2 CSVVRREDYNEQFF TGCAGCGTTGTGAGGCGGGAGGACTACAATGAGCAGTTCTTC
few TRBJ2-1 TRBV14 TRBD2 CASSQDNREGQFF TGTGCCAGCAGCCAAGATAACCGGGAGGGACAGTTCTTC
. TRBJ2-3 TRBV13 TRBD2 CASSSRTSGISDTQYF TGTGCCAGCAGCTCCCGGACTAGCGGGATCTCCGATACGCAGTATTTT
. TRBJ2-7 TRBV19 TRBD1 CASSIRTGGYEQYF TGTGCCAGTAGTATAAGGACAGGGGGCTACGAGCAGTACTTC
. TRBJ1-3 TRBV7-7 TRBD1 CASSLARIGTGSGNTIYF TGTGCCAGCAGCTTAGCAAGGATTGGGACAGGTTCTGGAAACACCATATATTTT
. TRBJ2-1 TRBV18 . CASSPPVGGRHLPYNEQFF TGTGCCAGCTCACCACCGGTTGGAGGCCGACATCTTCCCTACAATGAGCAGTTCTTC
once TRBJ1-4 TRBV5-1 . CASSFTGGNEKLFF TGCGCCAGCAGCTTTACAGGTGGCAATGAAAAACTGTTTTTT
. TRBJ2-3 TRBV19 . CASSIPRGATDTQYF TGTGCCAGTAGTATACCCCGGGGGGCCACAGATACGCAGTATTTT
. TRBJ2-7 TRBV5-1 TRBD1 CASSDQNKGADYEQYF TGCGCCAGCAGCGATCAAAACAAGGGGGCGGATTACGAGCAGTACTTC
. TRBJ2-1 TRBV19 . CASKKVGGGAKYNEQFF TGTGCCAGTAAGAAGGTAGGGGGAGGGGCAAAGTACAATGAGCAGTTCTTC
. TRBJ2-1 TRBV15 . CATSRAPGSDEQFF TGTGCCACCAGCAGAGCCCCGGGGAGTGATGAGCAGTTCTTC
. TRBJ2-7 TRBV19 TRBD1 CASSIAGTGGFEQYF TGTGCCAGTAGTATAGCCGGGACAGGGGGATTCGAGCAGTACTTC
. TRBJ2-7 TRBV5-1 TRBD2 CASSLESGRVYEQYF TGCGCCAGCAGCTTGGAAAGCGGGAGGGTTTACGAGCAGTACTTC
. TRBJ2-3 TRBV6-1 TRBD2 CASSAGLAGVNTDTQYF TGTGCCAGCAGTGCGGGACTAGCGGGGGTCAACACAGATACGCAGTATTTT
. TRBJ2-3 TRBV27 TRBD2 CASSLPGSSGPTDTQYF TGTGCCAGCAGTTTGCCCGGATCTAGCGGGCCCACAGATACGCAGTATTTT
. TRBJ1-3 TRBV2 TRBD1 CASSERGQGASSTIYF TGTGCCAGCAGTGAAAGAGGGCAGGGGGCTTCTTCCACCATATATTTT
. TRBJ2-3 TRBV7-9 . CASSQMVTQYF TGTGCCAGCAGCCAGATGGTTACGCAGTATTTT
. TRBJ1-5 TRBV10-2 . CASRAFEYQPQHF TGCGCCAGCAGAGCCTTCGAGTATCAGCCCCAGCATTTT
few TRBJ1-1 TRBV5-1 . CASSLEGGITEAFF TGCGCCAGCAGCTTGGAGGGGGGGATAACTGAAGCTTTCTTT
. TRBJ1-1 TRBV27 . CASSLLVNTEAFF TGTGCCAGCAGTTTGCTAGTGAACACTGAAGCTTTCTTT
. TRBJ1-5 TRBV2 . CASSEARAGPCAQHF TGTGCCAGCAGTGAAGCCAGGGCAGGGCCTTGTGCCCAGCATTTT
. TRBJ2-3 TRBV4-2 . CASSQATGTDTQYF TGTGCCAGCAGCCAAGCGACAGGCACAGATACGCAGTATTTT
. TRBJ1-1 TRBV27 . CASSLSTRGTEAFF TGTGCCAGCAGTTTATCAACCAGGGGCACTGAAGCTTTCTTT
. TRBJ2-7 TRBV10-2 TRBD1 CASSEPRQGSIHEQYF TGCGCCAGCAGTGAGCCTCGACAGGGTAGCATCCACGAGCAGTACTTC
. TRBJ2-1 TRBV10-3 TRBD2 CAISAGTSGSYEQFF TGTGCCATCAGTGCAGGGACTAGCGGGAGCTATGAGCAGTTCTTC
. TRBJ1-4 TRBV5-4 . CASSSGEAEEKLFF TGTGCCAGCAGCTCGGGAGAGGCGGAGGAAAAACTGTTTTTT
. TRBJ2-1 TRBV2 TRBD2 CASSEVGTSGSEQFF TGTGCCAGCAGTGAGGTCGGGACTAGCGGTAGTGAGCAGTTCTTC
. TRBJ2-1 TRBV5-4 TRBD1 CASSWDRGPYNEQFF TGTGCCAGCAGCTGGGACAGGGGCCCATACAATGAGCAGTTCTTC
. TRBJ2-6 TRBV7-7 TRBD1 CASSGTGGPNSGANVLTF TGTGCTAGCAGCGGAACAGGGGGGCCAAACTCTGGGGCCAACGTCCTGACTTTC